Listed below are T cell receptor beta chains from one sample, sequenced in a study of post-analysis software for immune sequencing data. TCRdb ran MiXCR on the PCR reads and lists one entry per CDR3 protein. The table records more than 450,000 distinct CDR3 sequences, 44% of them present only once. The sequencing input was blood. All receptors come from a girl aged 10 to 17 with multiple sclerosis. Each CDR3 is given with its conserved first and last residue. The D gene is left open where the match is weak. Expanded clones are given a class, and other clones once, few, many or no size at all.

D	V	J	size	length	DNA	CDR3
TRBD2	TRBV6-5	TRBJ2-4	-	18	TGTGCCAGCAGTTACCTGGGACTAGCGGGAGAGGGCAAAAACATTCAGTACTTC	CASSYLGLAGEGKNIQYF
-	TRBV12-3/TRBV12-4	TRBJ1-2	-	12	TGTGCCAACGGTCATCCAAACTATGGCTACACCTTC	CANGHPNYGYTF
TRBD2	TRBV4-2	TRBJ2-1	many	14	TGTGCCAGCAGACTAGCGGGAGGTTTAAATGAGCAGTTCTTC	CASRLAGGLNEQFF
TRBD1	TRBV6-6	TRBJ2-7	-	13	TGTGCCAGCAGTGACAGGGGGGAGTACGGGCAGTACTTC	CASSDRGEYGQYF
TRBD1	TRBV6-2/TRBV6-3	TRBJ2-7	-	17	TGTGCCAGCAGTTACCTCCAAGGACAGGCCCCAAGGGACGAGCAGTACTTC	CASSYLQGQAPRDEQYF
TRBD1	TRBV5-1	TRBJ1-1	-	17	TGCGCCAGCAGCTTGGCTATCCGGGACAGAATGAACACTGAAGCTTTCTTT	CASSLAIRDRMNTEAFF
-	TRBV20-1	TRBJ1-2	few	13	TGCACCTCCCCCGCGAGTGGTAAAGATGGCTACACCTTC	CTSPASGKDGYTF
-	TRBV12-3/TRBV12-4	TRBJ2-3	-	12	TGTGCCACCAGCCCTCCCACAGATACGCAGTATTTT	CATSPPTDTQYF
-	TRBV4-1	TRBJ2-7	few	15	TGCGCCAGCAGCCAAGGGCTGTCCAGAGCCTACGAGCAGTACTTC	CASSQGLSRAYEQYF
-	TRBV20-1	TRBJ2-7	-	13	TGCAGTGCTAGATCCTTGCTGGACGGGGAACAGTACTTC	CSARSLLDGEQYF
-	TRBV3-1	TRBJ2-6	-	14	TGTGCCAGCGCAGATTACTCTGGGGCCAACGTCCTGACTTTC	CASADYSGANVLTF
-	TRBV5-1	TRBJ1-1	-	16	TGCGCCAGCAGCTTCGGGGACACTGAGTTGGGCACTGAAGCTTTCTTT	CASSFGDTELGTEAFF
-	TRBV5-1	TRBJ2-7	-	13	TGCGCCAGCAGCTACGGGACGGCGATTGAGCAGTACTTC	CASSYGTAIEQYF